One sample yielded the 14 T cell receptor beta chains listed below, sequenced in a study of blood T cell repertoires in COVID-19 (dated by TCRdb to 2020 to 2022). Library preparation employed the immunoSEQ multiplex PCR assay. TCRdb limited this immuneACCESS table to in-frame rearrangements with V and J called. A share of clones is missing; checked studies link under half to unresolved V genes, and the rest is unexplained. The sample has about 220,000 clones on record, about 85% of them singletons. Of the sample, just over 2.5% is held by the ten largest clones. Sequenced input: PBMCs or T cells enriched from blood (not recorded which). Source of these receptors: a woman under 40 who had recovered from COVID-19.

The V and J genes are TRBV4-2 and TRBJ1-3; D ambiguous. V lost 1 base and J 3 bases, leaving 13 bases between the germline ends. This CDR3 contains 16 residues. CDR1 is LGHNA, CDR2 YNFKEQ, per germline. The CDR3 reads CASSQGGLANGNTIYF. In nucleotides, the CDR3 is TGTGCCAGCAGCCAAGGAGGTTTAGCGAATGGAAACACCATATATTTT.

V usage is TRBV29-1 and J usage is TRBJ2-1; D might be TRBD2 (5 bases). Trimming stripped 6 bases from V and 4 bases from J, with 10 bases between. Per germline, CDR1 SQVTM and CDR2 ANQGSEA. The CDR3 totals 12 residues. The CDR3 bases are TGCAGCGTGGGAGATTTATACAATGAGCAGTTCTTC. It encodes CSVGDLYNEQFF.

The gene calls are TRBV4-2 and TRBJ1-3; D gene ambiguous. The CDR3 is 16 amino acids. From germline, CDR1 is LGHNA and CDR2 YNFKEQ. V dropped 0 bases and J dropped 4 bases, with 13 bases sitting between them. The chain's CDR3 is CASSQEATGWGNTIYF. The CDR3 nucleotides read TGTGCCAGCAGCCAAGAAGCGACCGGGTGGGGAAACACCATATATTTT.

The CDR3 nucleotides are TGCGCCAGCAGCCTCGAACAGTATTCACCCCTCCACTTT. This gives the protein CASSLEQYSPLHF. This chain uses TRBV4-3 with TRBJ1-6, with D unclear. Germline V gene lookup returns CDR1 LGHNA and CDR2 YSLEER. The CDR3 length is 13 residues. Trimming removed 4 bases from V and 8 bases from J, with 9 bases in between.

The table lists this clone with a few counts. This chain joins TRBV10-1 and TRBJ1-2; TRBD1 is a possible D gene (5 bases). CDR1 is WNHNN and CDR2 is SYGVQD in the germline V gene (reference sequence). V gave up 8 bases and J gave up 4 bases, with 14 bases separating them. This CDR3 has 13 residues. CDR3 DNA sequence: TGCGCCAGCGGCCCGGACACCTTCTATGGCTACACCTTC. It is translated as CASGPDTFYGYTF.

V and J are TRBV6-5 and TRBJ1-6, with 9 bases identical to TRBD1. CDR1 is MNHEY, CDR2 SVGAGI, per germline. The CDR3 has 15 residues. Trimming at V came to 7 bases and at J to 7 bases, leaving 8 bases not matched to a gene. CDR3 bases: TGTGCCAGCACTCTTACGACAGGGGGGAATTCACCCCTCCACTTT. This codes for CASTLTTGGNSPLHF.

The rearrangement uses TRBV7-9 and TRBJ1-1, with D possibly matching TRBD1 (5 bases). V shed 4 bases and J shed 6 bases, with 18 bases lying between them. The CDR3 consists of 15 residues. CDR1 is SEHNR and CDR2 is FQNEAQ in the germline V gene (reference sequence). The CDR3 spells CASSSPLRGGSEAFF. The CDR3 region has the DNA TGTGCCAGCAGCTCACCCCTGCGGGGGGGATCTGAAGCTTTCTTT.

J is TRBJ2-2 and V is TRBV5-8; 11 nucleotides match TRBD1. This CDR3 is built from 14 residues. The V gene end was trimmed by 9 bases and the J gene end by 5 bases; junction bases not matched to a gene: 6. Per germline, CDR1 SGHTS and CDR2 YDEGEE. In nucleotides, the CDR3 is TGTGCCATCCAGGACAGGGGGCGGACCGGGGAGCTGTTTTTT. As protein: CAIQDRGRTGELFF.

The rearrangement uses TRBV27 and TRBJ2-1; 9 bases line up with TRBD2. After removal of 8 bases from V and 2 bases from J, the junction contained 4 bases not matched to a gene. Germline-derived CDR1 and CDR2 are MNHEY and SMNVEV (reference sequence). CDR3 length: 14 amino acids. The CDR3 DNA follows: TGTGCCAGCTCTAAGCGGGGGGCCTACAATGAGCAGTTCTTC. Translated: CASSKRGAYNEQFF.

The rearrangement joins TRBV5-5 to TRBJ2-7; tentative D call: TRBD2 (6 bases). V was cut by 0 bases and J by 6 bases, with 10 bases left in between. Germline values: CDR1 SGHKS, CDR2 YYEKEE (reference sequence). This CDR3 contains 13 residues. The CDR3 DNA is TGTGCCAGCAGCTTGGGTGGGACTTTCGAGCAGTACTTC. Its protein is CASSLGGTFEQYF.

The CDR3 DNA reads as TGCGCCAGCAGCCAAGAAGGGCGGCTAGCGGCCTACAATGAGCAGTTCTTC. Protein sequence: CASSQEGRLAAYNEQFF. This rearrangement joins TRBV4-1 to TRBJ2-1, with 7 positions matching TRBD2. V shed 0 bases and J 2 bases; nucleotides not matched to a gene: 7. The CDR3 spans 17 residues. Germline CDR1 is MGHRA and CDR2 is YSYEKL.

The rearrangement uses TRBV4-2 and TRBJ1-5; 8 bases map to TRBD1. The germline gives CDR1 LGHNA, CDR2 YNFKEQ. J was trimmed by 4 bases and V by 0 bases; bases with no gene match: 5. The CDR3 runs 16 residues. CDR3 amino acids: CASSQDRDRLNQPQHF. The CDR3 bases are TGTGCCAGCAGCCAAGACCGGGACAGGCTTAATCAGCCCCAGCATTTT.

This chain connects TRBV19 to TRBJ1-3; maybe TRBD1 (5 bases). CDR1 and CDR2 (germline): LNHDA, SQIVND (reference sequence). This CDR3 spans 15 amino acids. The V end lost 2 bases, the J end lost 2 bases, and 10 bases lay between the germline ends. DNA for the CDR3: TGTGCCAGTAGTATATCGGACAATCCTGGAAACACCATATATTTT. Translating gives CASSISDNPGNTIYF. Full variable domain (outside the CDR3, taken from reference TRBV19 and TRBJ1-3): DGGITQSPKYLFRKEGQNVTLSCEQNLNHDAMYWYRQDPGQGLRLIYYSQIVNDFQKGDIAEGYSVSREKKESFPLTVTSAQKNPTAFYLCASSISDNPGNTIYFGEGSWLTVV.

The chain joins TRBV12-3 or TRBV12-4 to TRBJ1-2; D is unclear. The V end lost 8 bases, the J end lost 4 bases, and 5 bases lay between the germline ends. This CDR3 contains 10 residues. In nucleotides, the CDR3 is TGTGCCAGCGGAGGCTATGGCTACACCTTC. Protein: CASGGYGYTF.